This TCR beta chain appears in the sequencing data of a study of tumor-infiltrating lymphocytes in localized non-small cell lung cancer. Worth noting for this clone: What it binds is not known.

Germline CDR1 SQVTM, CDR2 ANQGSEA. The CDR3 loop spans 14 amino acids. General study points: Technical variation could not be separated from intratumor heterogeneity here. TCR sequencing covered a subset of patients with enough tissue.

Measured with immunoSEQ multiplex PCR; TCRdb has only the in-frame clones, and not every one. This table has over 10,000 clones, about four fifths appearing once. The TCR originated in a human donor with non-small cell lung cancer. The material sequenced was lung tumor tissue. The chain uses TRBV29-1 and TRBJ2-5, with 9 bases identical to TRBD1. The J call may be incorrect, as the DNA end agrees better with TRBJ2-7. The CDR3 coding sequence is TGCAGCGCTCTACTCCGGGACAGGGCTTACGAGCAGTACTTC. Protein product: CSALLRDRAYEQYF.